The 12 T cell receptor beta chains in this list originate from one sample, sequenced in a study of Graves' ophthalmopathy and Graves' hyperthyroidism. Using RNA transcripts, the TCR beta CDR3 regions were amplified. HTBI primers were employed in first-round RT-PCR, then a second-round multiplex PCR followed. TCRdb passed the multiplex PCR reads through MiXCR, listing each CDR3 protein once. Of a few hundred thousand distinct CDR3 sequences listed, approximately 15% were seen once; the top ten hold approximately 7%. The sequenced sample consisted of peripheral blood. The origin of the receptors is a woman under 30 with stable Graves' hyperthyroidism.

In its sample, this clonotype was seen many times. This sequence joins TRBV6-2 or TRBV6-3 and TRBJ2-5; 12 nucleotides match TRBD2. With 6 bases clipped from V and 1 base from J, the junction kept 6 bases outside the gene matches. Germline V gene lookup returns CDR1 MNHEY and CDR2 SVGEGT. The CDR3 length is 16 residues. CDR3 nucleotides: TGTGCCAGCAGCCGCCCTAGCGGGGGGGCCCAAGAGACCCAGTACTTC. This translates into CASSRPSGGAQETQYF.

Details on this clonotype: Given the absence of the conserved phenylalanine or tryptophan at the CDR3 end, a read error is likely. The chain uses TRBV12-3 or TRBV12-4 and TRBJ2-2; 12 bases map to TRBD2. The V gene end was trimmed by 5 bases and the J gene end by 7 bases; junction bases not matched to a gene: 8. The CDR3 has 16 amino acids. The DNA of the CDR3 is TGTGCCAGCAGTCCATCTAGCGGGGGGGCCTACGGGGAGCTGTTTTTG. The encoded protein is CASSPSSGGAYGELFL.

At least ten counts were recorded for this clonotype. CDR3 residues: CATSDHGRTNTGELFF. CDR3 DNA sequence: TGTGCCACCAGTGACCACGGACGGACGAACACCGGGGAGCTGTTTTTT. The chain carries TRBV24-1 and TRBJ2-2; D gene uncertain. Per germline, CDR1 KGHDR and CDR2 SFDVKD. Trimming shortened V by 4 bases and J by 0 bases, and 11 bases separated the two germline ends. The length of the CDR3 is 16 residues.

This clonotype was counted ten times or more. The CDR3: CASSNPAAANYGYTF. CDR3 nucleotide sequence: TGTGCCAGTAGTAACCCGGCAGCAGCTAACTATGGCTACACCTTC. V gene TRBV19 combines with J gene TRBJ1-2; unclear D gene. The length of the CDR3 is 15 residues. The V and J ends lost 4 bases and 0 bases respectively, with 12 bases between them. Per the germline V gene, CDR1 is LNHDA and CDR2 is SQIVND (reference sequence).

This clonotype appeared many times. The chain recombines TRBV15 with TRBJ1-3, with TRBD1 matching 7 bases. The J segment lost 9 bases and the V segment lost 5 bases, leaving 13 bases of the junction unmatched. Germline CDR1 reads LNHNV; CDR2 reads YYDKDF (reference sequence). The CDR3 extends over 15 amino acids. The DNA of the CDR3 is TGTGCCACCAGCGGCCCGGGACAGACCTTATCCACCATATATTTT. Its translation: CATSGPGQTLSTIYF.

This clonotype has only a few counts. This chain links TRBV4-1 with TRBJ2-7; TRBD2 matches at 9 bases. CDR3 size: 15 residues. Germline CDR1 MGHRA, CDR2 YSYEKL. J lost 2 bases, V lost 4 bases, and 6 bases had no gene match. CDR3 protein: CASSPPGLAAYEQYF. The CDR3 coding sequence is TGCGCCAGCAGCCCTCCGGGACTAGCCGCCTACGAGCAGTACTTC.

This clonotype was counted ten times or more. The chain couples TRBV20-1 to TRBJ1-3, with D tentatively TRBD1 (5 bases). The CDR3 loop spans 14 amino acids. Germline V lookup: CDR1 DFQATT, CDR2 SNEGSKA (reference sequence). V lost 6 bases and J lost 7, with 19 bases in between. CDR3 amino acids: CSALQDPVLNTIYF. The CDR3 DNA is TGCAGTGCACTACAGGACCCAGTATTGAACACCATATATTTT.

This clonotype was detected ten times or more. This chain joins TRBV7-2 and TRBJ1-1; D gene ambiguous. CDR1 is SGHTA, CDR2 FQGNSA, per germline. Deletions cut 2 bases from V and 0 bases from J, with 10 bases between. The CDR3 extends over 15 amino acids. The CDR3 here is CASSLRSSMNTEAFF. CDR3 coding DNA: TGTGCCAGCAGCTTAAGGTCTTCCATGAACACTGAAGCTTTCTTT.

J is TRBJ2-7 and V is TRBV4-3; D gene unclear. The CDR3 extends over 16 amino acids. CDR1 LGHNA and CDR2 YSLEER come from the germline V gene. Trimming pared 1 base from V and 2 bases from J, leaving 15 bases between. For the CDR3, the DNA is TGCGCCAGCAGCCAAGTATCACGACGGACCACCTACGAGCAGTACTTC. Amino acid sequence: CASSQVSRRTTYEQYF.

The chain uses TRBV3-1 and TRBJ1-2; D uncertain. V was clipped by 2 bases and J by 1 base, with 5 bases between them. The CDR3 length is 13 residues. CDR1 and CDR2 (germline): LGHDT, YNNKEL (reference sequence). As DNA, the CDR3 is TGTGCCAGCAGCCAAAAGGTTAACTATGGCTACACCTTC. As protein: CASSQKVNYGYTF.

This rearrangement joins TRBV6-2 or TRBV6-3 to TRBJ2-7, with D perhaps TRBD1 or TRBD2 (5 bases each). Germline loops: CDR1 MNHEY, CDR2 SVGEGT. There are 13 residues in the CDR3. The V end was cut by 6 bases, the J end by 3 bases, with 12 bases between. CDR3 loop: CASRRDVNYEQYF. The CDR3, as DNA: TGTGCCAGCAGAAGGGACGTAAACTACGAGCAGTACTTC.

The rearrangement joins TRBV6-1 to TRBJ2-5; 13 nucleotides align to TRBD2. Trimming cost V 7 bases and J 5 bases; bases outside gene matches: 10. The CDR3 has 16 amino acids. Germline V gives CDR1 MNHNS, CDR2 SASEGT. For the CDR3, the DNA is TGTGCCAGCAATCAGAGGACTAGCGGGAGAGCGGAGACCCAGTACTTC. Translation gives CASNQRTSGRAETQYF.